The source of this T cell receptor beta chain is a study of OX40 agonist ivuxolimab in advanced cancers. Study as a whole: As their treatment, patients were administered ivuxolimab, an agonistic anti-OX40 (CD134) antibody. Ivuxolimab was delivered to patients intravenously every 2 weeks at doses spanning 0.01 to 10 mg/kg.

V lost 0 bases and J 9 bases, leaving 18 bases between the germline ends. Germline CDR1 reads SGHRS; CDR2 reads YFSETQ. The CDR3 length is 15 residues. Comments on this clone: Its antigen remains unidentified.

Study results and limitations: In the 0.1-3.0 mg/kg groups, partial responders showed among the lowest expansion.

Baseline, cycle 4 day 1, and cycle 7 day 1 were the blood sampling points. Measured with immunoSEQ multiplex PCR; TCRdb has only the in-frame clones, and not every one. Among tens of thousands of clones listed, about 86% were seen once. This TCR was recovered from an adult with an advanced solid tumor such as melanoma, head and neck, liver or kidney cancer. Source: CD4+ or CD8+ T cells sorted from blood, taken in a trial of the OX40 agonist ivuxolimab. The chain carries TRBV5-1 and TRBJ1-2; perhaps TRBD1 as D (5 bases). CDR3 protein: CASSLDPGTILSYTF. The CDR3 DNA reads TGCGCCAGCAGCTTGGACCCAGGGACCATCCTTAGCTACACCTTC.